In this sample, the clone carrying this T cell receptor (beta chain) turned up once. The germline V gene has CDR1 MNHEY and CDR2 SMNVEV (reference sequence). The CDR3 has 14 residues. Germline trimming cut 5 bases from V and 3 bases from J; bases unmatched to any gene: 6. The data derive from a study of identical twins. Using its own MiXCR run on the 5' RACE reads, TCRdb lists one record per CDR3 protein. Of 500,000 to 600,000 distinct CDR3 sequences listed, 20% to 25% are singletons. These data also formed part of another study, on T cells expressing NK-cell markers.

Specimen: CD4+ T cells sorted from blood. The V gene is TRBV27, the J gene TRBJ2-7; TRBD2 matches 8 bases. This TCR was recovered from a woman between 18 and 29 years old in good health. CDR3 DNA sequence: TGTGCCAGCAGTGCTTATAGCGGGAACTACGAGCAGTACTTC. This translates into CASSAYSGNYEQYF.